This T cell receptor (beta chain) was documented in a study of T cell changes during pregnancy in multiple sclerosis. There are a few counts of this clone. Method: immunoSEQ multiplex PCR; TCRdb's copy keeps in-frame clones and lacks some. The table records around 79,000 clones, 75% to 95% of them present only once. Germline assignment: CDR1 SGHRS and CDR2 YFSETQ. The CDR3 runs 13 residues. The V and J ends lost 0 bases and 2 bases respectively, with 6 bases between them. The V call is TRBV5-1, the J call TRBJ2-7; no reliable D call. The sequence came from a female donor with multiple sclerosis, enrolled in a pregnancy study. The material was CD4+ T cells from peripheral blood mononuclear cells, obtained in the second trimester of pregnancy. The CDR3 nucleotides read TGCGCCAGCAGCTTGGACACAACCTACGAGCAGTACTTC. It encodes CASSLDTTYEQYF.